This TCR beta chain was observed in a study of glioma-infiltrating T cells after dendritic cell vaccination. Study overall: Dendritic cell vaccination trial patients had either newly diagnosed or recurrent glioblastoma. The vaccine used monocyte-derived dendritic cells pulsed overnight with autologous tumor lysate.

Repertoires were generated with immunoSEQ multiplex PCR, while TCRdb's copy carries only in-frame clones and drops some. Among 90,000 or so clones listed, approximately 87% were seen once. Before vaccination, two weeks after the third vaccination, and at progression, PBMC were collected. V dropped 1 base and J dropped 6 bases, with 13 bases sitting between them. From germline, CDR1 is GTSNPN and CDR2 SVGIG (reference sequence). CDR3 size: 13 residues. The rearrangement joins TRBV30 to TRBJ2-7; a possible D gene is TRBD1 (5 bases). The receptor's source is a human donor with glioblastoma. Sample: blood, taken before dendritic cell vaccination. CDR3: CAWSGTQVPEQYF. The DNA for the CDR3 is TGTGCCTGGAGTGGGACACAGGTACCCGAGCAGTACTTC.